The 15 T cell receptor beta chains reported below all come from one sample, sequenced in a study of CD8+CD57+ T cells in acquired aplastic anemia. Genomic DNA acted as the template from which TCR beta VDJ combination and CDR3 sequence profiling were carried out. TCRdb ran MiXCR on the reads and lists one entry per CDR3 protein. This repertoire shows about 180,000 distinct CDR3 sequences, roughly three fifths found once; its top ten account for under 55%. Patients who underwent sequencing had shown CD8+CD57+ cell expansion by flow cytometry. Sequencing used sorted CD4+, CD8+, or CD8+CD57+ T cells (not recorded which) from PBMCs. The source of these receptors is a human donor with aplastic anemia.

The chain employs TRBV20-1 and TRBJ1-5; D is possibly TRBD1 (5 bases). The CDR3 sequence is 13 residues long. Germline V gene sequence: CDR1 DFQATT, CDR2 SNEGSKA (reference sequence). Trimming removed 0 bases from V and 5 bases from J, with 8 bases in between. This CDR3 reads CSAREGEYQPQHF. Written as DNA, the CDR3 is TGCAGTGCTAGAGAGGGGGAGTATCAGCCCCAGCATTTT.

This clonotype was recorded once. V gene TRBV2 combines with J gene TRBJ2-3; 8 nucleotides match TRBD2. This CDR3 comprises 12 residues. Trimming took 8 bases from V and 8 from J; bases not matched to a gene: 6. Germline CDR1 SNHLY, CDR2 FYNNEI. The CDR3 region is CASGRGRSTQYF. For the CDR3, the DNA is TGTGCCAGCGGTCGCGGGAGGAGTACGCAGTATTTT.

In this sample, this clonotype turned up once. This chain links TRBV20-1 with TRBJ2-1; D is perhaps TRBD1 (6 bases). Germline CDR1 DFQATT, CDR2 SNEGSKA (reference sequence). The CDR3 is made up of 14 amino acids. Trimming shortened V by 5 bases and J by 8 bases, and 19 bases separated the two germline ends. CDR3 sequence (DNA): TGCAGTGCTGCCCGTTGGAAAGGGGGAGATGAGCAGTTCTTC. Its translation is CSAARWKGGDEQFF.

The chain uses TRBV9 and TRBJ1-2; tentatively, D is TRBD1 (5 bases). Deletions cut 6 bases from V and 2 bases from J, with 17 bases between. This CDR3 has 15 amino acids. The germline V gene encodes CDR1 SGDLS and CDR2 YYNGEE. CDR3: CASNNLGGTNYGYTF. The CDR3 region has the DNA TGTGCCAGCAACAACCTCGGGGGGACCAACTATGGCTACACCTTC.

J is TRBJ2-1 and V is TRBV2, with D hard to call. Germline V lookup: CDR1 SNHLY, CDR2 FYNNEI. Trimming took 1 base from V and 7 from J, leaving 8 bases between them. This CDR3 region has 13 residues. The CDR3 DNA is TGTGCCAGCAGTGAAGGGTTATGGAATGAGCAGTTCTTC. As protein: CASSEGLWNEQFF. The whole variable domain, remainder taken from reference TRBV2 and TRBJ2-1, is EPEVTQTPSHQVTQMGQEVILRCVPISNHLYFYWYRQILGQKVEFLVSFYNNEISEKSEIFDDQFSVERPDGSNFTLKIRSTKLEDSAMYFCASSEGLWNEQFFGPGTRLTVL.

This clonotype occurred once. The J gene is TRBJ2-3, the V gene TRBV29-1; no clear D gene. Germline lookup yields CDR1 SQVTM and CDR2 ANQGSEA. V dropped 4 bases and J dropped 4 bases, with 9 bases sitting between them. The CDR3 spans 12 residues. DNA for the CDR3: TGCAGCGTTGTCGTCCCTCCAGATACGCAGTATTTT. It yields the protein CSVVVPPDTQYF.

The V and J genes are TRBV7-9 and TRBJ2-7; TRBD1 matches 8 bases. The CDR3 totals 12 residues. The V gene's germline CDR1 is SEHNR and CDR2 FQNEAQ (reference sequence). The junction had 7 bases not matched to a gene; V was cut back by 9 bases and J by 6 bases. For the CDR3, the DNA is TGTGCCAGTAGCAAGACAGGGGTCGAGCAGTACTTC. It codes for CASSKTGVEQYF. The entire variable domain, with the rest obtained from reference TRBV7-9 and TRBJ2-7, is as follows: DTGVSQNPRHKITKRGQNVTFRCDPISEHNRLYWYRQTLGQGPEFLTYFQNEAQLEKSRLLSDRFSAERPKGSFSTLEIQRTEQGDSAMYLCASSKTGVEQYFGPGTRLTVT.

The chain uses TRBV20-1 and TRBJ1-2; weak D call: TRBD1 (6 bases). The V and J ends lost 6 bases and 11 bases respectively, with 19 bases between them. Germline V lookup: CDR1 DFQATT, CDR2 SNEGSKA (reference sequence). This CDR3 is built from 12 residues. The CDR3 here is CSATSAGASYTF. CDR3 sequence (DNA): TGCAGTGCCACCAGTGCAGGGGCCAGTTACACCTTC.

This clonotype was recorded at least ten times. V and J are TRBV7-3 and TRBJ2-2; D might be TRBD2 (6 bases). V was trimmed by 5 bases and J by 5 bases, leaving 12 bases between them. CDR3 length equals 14 residues. Per germline, CDR1 SGHTA and CDR2 FQGTGA. CDR3 nucleotide sequence: TGTGCCAGCAGCCCCGTGGGGGGTACCGGGGAGCTGTTTTTT. It encodes CASSPVGGTGELFF. Full variable domain (remainder filled in from reference TRBV7-3 and TRBJ2-2): GAGVSQTPSNKVTEKGKYVELRCDPISGHTALYWYRQSLGQGPEFLIYFQGTGAADDSGLPNDRFFAVRPEGSVSTLKIQRTERGDSAVYLCASSPVGGTGELFFGEGSRLTVL.

The chain combines TRBV7-3 with TRBJ2-6; D is unresolved. Trimming left V 5 bases short and J 4 bases short, with 15 bases between. This CDR3 contains 16 residues. Germline CDR1 SGHTA, CDR2 FQGTGA. The DNA for the CDR3 is TGTGCCAGCAGCCTAAAGAGGAGCTCGGGGGCCAACGTCCTGACTTTC. Translated, it gives CASSLKRSSGANVLTF.

The sample holds a few counts of this clonotype. J is TRBJ2-7 and V is TRBV20-1; TRBD1 matches at 7 bases. This CDR3 has 14 residues. V lost 1 base, J lost 5 bases, and 8 bases stayed unmatched. Germline V gene sequence: CDR1 DFQATT, CDR2 SNEGSKA (reference sequence). CDR3 protein: CSARGQGNRDEQYF. DNA for the CDR3: TGCAGTGCTAGAGGACAGGGAAACAGGGACGAGCAGTACTTC.

The V gene is TRBV20-1, the J gene TRBJ1-2; no clear D. The CDR3 totals 14 residues. With 3 bases removed from V and 7 bases from J, the gap between germline ends came to 18 bases. Germline CDR1 and CDR2: DFQATT and SNEGSKA (reference sequence). CDR3 bases: TGCAGTGCTAGGGATAGTCGGTCCCGTAGTGGCTACACCTTC. Amino acid sequence: CSARDSRSRSGYTF.

This clonotype is a singleton in its sample. The genes are TRBV5-4 and TRBJ2-7, with D perhaps being TRBD1 or TRBD2 (5 bases each). Looked up from germline, CDR1 is SGHNT and CDR2 is YYREEE (reference sequence). Deletions cut 7 bases from V and 0 bases from J, with 17 bases between. The CDR3 sequence is 15 residues long. The CDR3 is CASSRDQRASYEQYF. CDR3 bases: TGTGCCAGCTCCAGGGACCAGCGTGCCTCCTACGAGCAGTACTTC. The variable domain in full, completed from reference TRBV5-4 and TRBJ2-7, reads ETGVTQSPTHLIKTRGQQVTLRCSSQSGHNTVSWYQQALGQGPQFIFQYYREEENGRGNFPPRFSGLQFPNYSSELNVNALELDDSALYLCASSRDQRASYEQYFGPGTRLTVT.

This clonotype was seen at least ten times. The chain links TRBV24-1 to TRBJ2-1, with D perhaps matching TRBD1 (5 bases). Germline CDR1 KGHDR, CDR2 SFDVKD. Trimming shortened V by 1 base and J by 6 bases, and 9 bases separated the two germline ends. The length of the CDR3 is 14 residues. The CDR3 bases are TGTGCCACCAGTGATTTTTTTCAGGGCAATGAGCAGTTCTTC. Translation gives CATSDFFQGNEQFF.

The chain has TRBV7-9 and TRBJ2-3; 9 bases match TRBD2. The germline CDR1 and CDR2 sequences are SEHNR and FQNEAQ (reference sequence). Trimming took 4 bases from V and 0 from J; bases not matched to a gene: 2. The CDR3 has 15 residues. The CDR3 is CASSSGLASTDTQYF. The CDR3 DNA reads as TGTGCCAGCAGCTCGGGACTAGCTAGCACAGATACGCAGTATTTT.